The present TCR beta chain was sequenced within a study of regulatory T cells in long-lasting Graves disease. Study-wide findings and caveats: Peripheral blood was the sole material, not thyroid tissue.

As for time point: newly diagnosed GD, antithyroid drugs for less than 3 months. The authors made the TCR library using RNA they extracted from PBMCs. Worth noting for this clonotype: Its matching antigen is unknown.

Researchers made TCR beta libraries by using iRepertoire HTBI primers and running Arm-PCR on CDR3 regions. Via MiXCR, TCRdb re-called the multiplex PCR reads, giving one row per CDR3 protein. In the table there are fewer than 650,000 distinct CDR3 sequences, around 15% of which are singletons. This sample also belongs to another study, concerning T cells in Graves' hyperthyroidism and ophthalmopathy.

Sequenced material: peripheral blood mononuclear cells (PBMCs), taken at new diagnosis, from a patient treated with antithyroid drugs. The receptor was derived from a man younger than 30 with Graves disease.

The CDR3 spells CASSLGLGARSSYEQYF. CDR3 DNA: TGTGCCAGCAGCTTAGGACTCGGAGCCCGCAGTTCCTACGAGCAGTACTTC. The chain recombines TRBV13 with TRBJ2-7, with D hard to call. V lost 0 bases to trimming and J lost 1 base, with 16 bases between them. CDR1 and CDR2 from the germline V gene are PRHDT and FYEKMQ (reference sequence). The CDR3 extends over 17 amino acids.